Following are 28 T cell receptor beta chains from one sample sequenced in a study of human versus mouse CDR3 diversity and MHC coevolution. Generated by immunoSEQ multiplex PCR, the TCRdb table keeps only in-frame clones and is missing some. Here the sample spans more than 55,000 clones, around 94% being singletons. Sequenced: naive CD4+ T cells from blood. The subset is: CD45RO-negative CD62L-positive naive CD4 T cells. The receptors were sampled from a person in their sixties or seventies in good health.

Worth noting for this clone: One end of the junction is discordant with germline, which a read error may explain. The rearrangement links TRBV2 to TRBJ1-2, with 7 bases that match TRBD1. The CDR3 length is 11 residues. Germline V lookup: CDR1 SNHLY, CDR2 FYNNEI. For the CDR3, the DNA is TGTGCCAGCAGTGAGCGGACAGGCATCGCCTTC. This codes for CASSERTGIAF.

The CDR3 loop reads CASSLEAGMGYGYTF. In nucleotides, the CDR3 is TGCGCCAGCAGCTTGGAGGCAGGGATGGGCTATGGCTACACCTTC. The chain combines TRBV5-1 with TRBJ1-2; perhaps TRBD1 as D (5 bases). CDR1 is SGHRS and CDR2 is YFSETQ in the germline V gene. V shed 0 bases and J shed 4 bases, with 13 bases lying between them. CDR3 length: 15 residues.

The chain joins TRBV7-9 to TRBJ2-5; weak D call: TRBD1 (6 bases). The CDR3 spans 14 residues. The germline gives CDR1 SEHNR, CDR2 FQNEAQ (reference sequence). Trimming shortened V by 5 bases and J by 0 bases, and 10 bases separated the two germline ends. CDR3 DNA: TGTGCCAGCAGCCCCACAGGGTACCAAGAGACCCAGTACTTC. This sequence encodes CASSPTGYQETQYF.

The chain combines TRBV5-1 with TRBJ1-1; maybe TRBD1 (5 bases). Trimming took 0 bases from V and 5 from J, leaving 5 bases between them. This CDR3 contains 12 residues. Looked up from germline, CDR1 is SGHRS and CDR2 is YFSETQ. The CDR3 bases are TGCGCCAGCAGCTTGGAGGGGACTGAAGCTTTCTTT. This encodes CASSLEGTEAFF.

The chain joins TRBV11-2 to TRBJ1-4, with 11 bases that match TRBD1. The germline V gene has CDR1 SGHAT and CDR2 FQNNGV. The CDR3 spans 14 residues. V gave up 5 bases and J gave up 6 bases; unmatched junction bases: 2. DNA for the CDR3: TGTGCCAGCAGCCAGGGACAGGGGGATGAAAAACTGTTTTTT. It is translated as CASSQGQGDEKLFF.

The chain employs TRBV5-1 and TRBJ2-1, with TRBD2 identical over 12 bases. The ends lost 3 bases at V and 0 bases at J; junction bases unmatched: 10. Germline V gene lookup returns CDR1 SGHRS and CDR2 YFSETQ. The CDR3 runs 19 residues. The CDR3, as DNA: TGCGCCAGCAGCTCAAGACTAGCGGGAGAGGTAAGCTCCTACAATGAGCAGTTCTTC. Translating it yields CASSSRLAGEVSSYNEQFF.

The chain uses TRBV18 and TRBJ1-6; D not certain. The CDR3 totals 16 residues. V was cut by 6 bases and J by 10 bases, with 22 bases left in between. Germline CDR1 and CDR2: KGHSH and LQKENI. The CDR3 coding sequence is TGTGCCAGCTCCCCCTCGCTGGCAGGAACGGCATCACCCCTCCACTTT. Protein: CASSPSLAGTASPLHF.

The chain joins TRBV20-1 to TRBJ2-5; TRBD2 matches at 9 bases. The CDR3 spans 11 residues. Germline V gene data show CDR1 as DFQATT and CDR2 as SNEGSKA (reference sequence). Here the CDR3 reads CSAGGQETQYF. CDR3 nucleotide sequence: TGCAGCGCGGGGGGGCAAGAGACCCAGTACTTC.

DNA of the CDR3: TGTGCCAGCAGTTCCGGGACTAGCGGGAGTGGCCAAGAGACCCAGTACTTC. Its protein product is CASSSGTSGSGQETQYF. The chain is built from TRBV7-3 and TRBJ2-5; 14 bases align to TRBD2. The V segment lost 6 bases and the J segment 1 base; nucleotides outside the gene matches: 7. Germline V CDR1 and CDR2: SGHTA, FQGTGA. The CDR3 consists of 17 residues.

The rearrangement uses TRBV10-2 and TRBJ2-2; 11 bases match TRBD2. The CDR3 consists of 17 residues. Germline V CDR1 and CDR2: WSHSY, SAAADI. The V gene end was trimmed by 4 bases and the J gene end by 7 bases; junction bases not matched to a gene: 11. CDR3 sequence: CASSGLAGGAQLGELFF. CDR3 in DNA: TGCGCCAGCAGTGGGTTAGCGGGAGGGGCGCAACTCGGGGAGCTGTTTTTT.

The chain has TRBV10-3 and TRBJ2-5, with a weak D call TRBD1 (6 bases). Germline CDR1 and CDR2: ENHRY and SYGVKD. CDR3 length: 14 amino acids. The V gene lost 4 bases and the J gene lost 5 bases, with 14 bases spanning the gap. The CDR3 DNA follows: TGTGCCATCAGTGGCTCCACAGGGCCGGAGACCCAGTACTTC. Translation: CAISGSTGPETQYF.

The V and J genes are TRBV2 and TRBJ2-5; D gene ambiguous. Gene TRBJ2-7 matches the end of the DNA better, so the J call may be wrong. The CDR3 loop spans 14 amino acids. Germline V lookup: CDR1 SNHLY, CDR2 FYNNEI. The CDR3 sequence is CASSQDPPSYEQYF. The CDR3 DNA reads TGTGCCAGCAGTCAAGACCCTCCCTCCTACGAGCAGTACTTC.

This rearrangement joins TRBV5-5 to TRBJ2-7; the D gene is possibly TRBD1 (5 bases). The CDR3 length is 16 residues. Trimming left V 1 base short and J 0 bases short, with 14 bases between. Germline assignment: CDR1 SGHKS and CDR2 YYEKEE (reference sequence). DNA for the CDR3: TGTGCCAGCAGCTTGAGGGGTTTTTCGCCCTCCTACGAGCAGTACTTC. This encodes CASSLRGFSPSYEQYF.

This clone was counted only a few times. The V call is TRBV6-1, the J call TRBJ1-5; no definite D call. Between the trimmed V and J ends, which lost 6 bases and 3 bases, there was a span of 15 bases. The CDR3 length is 15 residues. The germline gives CDR1 MNHNS, CDR2 SASEGT. As DNA, the CDR3 is TGTGCCAGCAGCGCGAGGTTACTATACAATCAGCCCCAGCATTTT. Its protein is CASSARLLYNQPQHF.

The chain joins TRBV18 to TRBJ2-1, with 13 bases matching TRBD2. After removal of 6 bases from V and 0 bases from J, the junction contained 8 bases not matched to a gene. This CDR3 has 18 amino acids. CDR1 and CDR2 from the germline V gene are KGHSH and LQKENI. In DNA, the CDR3 is TGTGCCAGCTCCCCCGGGACTAGCGGGACGAGCTCCTACAATGAGCAGTTCTTC. This codes for CASSPGTSGTSSYNEQFF.

This sequence joins TRBV9 and TRBJ1-5, with D hard to call. Per the germline V gene, CDR1 is SGDLS and CDR2 is YYNGEE. Trimming left V 3 bases short and J 4 bases short, with 8 bases between. The CDR3 runs 13 residues. The DNA of the CDR3 is TGTGCCAGCAGCGCCAGACTTAATCAGCCCCAGCATTTT. It encodes CASSARLNQPQHF.

This chain connects TRBV25-1 to TRBJ1-1; 8 positions agree with TRBD1. The length of the CDR3 is 13 residues. Per germline, CDR1 MGHDK and CDR2 SYGVNS. The J segment lost 5 bases and the V segment lost 4 bases, leaving 3 bases of the junction unmatched. CDR3 protein: CASSGQGRTEAFF. The DNA for the CDR3 is TGTGCCAGCAGTGGACAGGGGAGGACTGAAGCTTTCTTT.

This sequence joins TRBV7-9 and TRBJ2-1; 14 positions agree with TRBD2. Germline assignment: CDR1 SEHNR and CDR2 FQNEAQ (reference sequence). The junction had 5 bases not matched to a gene; V was cut back by 1 base and J by 0 bases. This CDR3 region has 19 residues. CDR3 in DNA: TGTGCCAGCAGCTTAGGACTAGCGGGAGGGCCTAGCTCCTACAATGAGCAGTTCTTC. It specifies CASSLGLAGGPSSYNEQFF.

The rearrangement links TRBV6-5 to TRBJ2-5; TRBD1 matches at 9 bases. The germline gives CDR1 MNHEY, CDR2 SVGAGI. Trimming cost V 6 bases and J 5 bases; bases outside gene matches: 10. The CDR3 has 15 amino acids. CDR3 residues: CASRQGTGISETQYF. In nucleotides, the CDR3 is TGTGCCAGCAGGCAGGGGACAGGGATCTCGGAGACCCAGTACTTC.

V and J are TRBV5-4 and TRBJ1-2; TRBD1 agrees at 7 bases. Trimming cost V 2 bases and J 0 bases; bases outside gene matches: 4. Germline V gives CDR1 SGHNT, CDR2 YYREEE (reference sequence). The CDR3 contains 15 residues. The DNA of the CDR3 is TGTGCCAGCAGCTTTGGGACAGCAGCTAACTATGGCTACACCTTC. This gives the protein CASSFGTAANYGYTF.

The rearrangement joins TRBV7-2 to TRBJ2-2, with 10 bases lining up with TRBD2. The CDR3 extends over 15 amino acids. Looked up from germline, CDR1 is SGHTA and CDR2 is FQGNSA. The junction had 6 bases not matched to a gene; V was cut back by 9 bases and J by 2 bases. CDR3 sequence: CASSLAGPNTGELFF. The CDR3 DNA is TGTGCCAGTTCACTAGCGGGGCCTAACACCGGGGAGCTGTTTTTT.

The chain recombines TRBV5-1 with TRBJ2-2, with a weak D call TRBD1 (5 bases). The germline gives CDR1 SGHRS, CDR2 YFSETQ. This CDR3 region has 15 residues. V lost 5 bases and J lost 3, with 14 bases in between. The chain's CDR3 is CASRAGRPDTGELFF. The DNA for the CDR3 is TGCGCCAGCAGGGCAGGGCGTCCGGACACCGGGGAGCTGTTTTTT.

The chain employs TRBV19 and TRBJ2-2; TRBD1 might be the D (5 bases). CDR1 LNHDA and CDR2 SQIVND come from the germline V gene (reference sequence). The CDR3 is 14 residues long. Trimming stripped 1 base from V and 6 bases from J, with 9 bases between. CDR3 sequence (DNA): TGTGCCAGTAGTATAGGGGGCCTCGCCGGGGAGCTGTTTTTT. Translated: CASSIGGLAGELFF.

The CDR3 DNA sequence: TGTGCCAGCAGCCCAGAGGAGCGGGCCACCTACGAGCAGTACTTC. Amino acids: CASSPEERATYEQYF. This chain uses TRBV9 with TRBJ2-7; possibly TRBD2 for D (6 bases). V was pared by 4 bases and J by 2 bases, with 16 bases between. The CDR3 is 15 residues long. Germline V gives CDR1 SGDLS, CDR2 YYNGEE.

V is TRBV7-2 and J is TRBJ2-3, with 9 bases that match TRBD2. This CDR3 has 15 amino acids. After removal of 6 bases from V and 2 bases from J, the junction contained 6 bases not matched to a gene. CDR1 SGHTA and CDR2 FQGNSA come from the germline V gene. The CDR3 is CASRPTSGYTDTQYF. The CDR3 nucleotides are TGTGCCAGCAGGCCGACTAGCGGTTACACAGATACGCAGTATTTT.

V is TRBV9 and J is TRBJ2-2; 7 nucleotides align to TRBD2. The germline CDR1 and CDR2 sequences are SGDLS and YYNGEE. V lost 4 bases to trimming and J lost 6 bases; unmatched junction nucleotides: 9. CDR3 length: 15 residues. CDR3 loop: CASSIGLEGAGELFF. DNA for the CDR3: TGTGCCAGCAGCATCGGACTAGAAGGAGCCGGGGAGCTGTTTTTT.

The chain joins TRBV9 to TRBJ2-2, with unresolved D. The CDR3 is made up of 16 amino acids. V was shortened by 0 bases and J by 6 bases, with 15 bases between the two germline ends. Germline lookup yields CDR1 SGDLS and CDR2 YYNGEE. The DNA of the CDR3 is TGTGCCAGCAGCGTAGTAAGCCTAGAACACGCCGGGGAGCTGTTTTTT. Translation: CASSVVSLEHAGELFF.

The chain is built from TRBV4-1 and TRBJ2-1, with 9 bases aligning to TRBD2. The trim removed 1 base at V and 3 bases at J, leaving 4 bases unmatched. The germline V gene encodes CDR1 MGHRA and CDR2 YSYEKL. This CDR3 has 16 amino acids. CDR3: CASSQGLAEIYNEQFF. The CDR3 DNA is TGCGCCAGCAGCCAAGGACTAGCGGAGATCTACAATGAGCAGTTCTTC.